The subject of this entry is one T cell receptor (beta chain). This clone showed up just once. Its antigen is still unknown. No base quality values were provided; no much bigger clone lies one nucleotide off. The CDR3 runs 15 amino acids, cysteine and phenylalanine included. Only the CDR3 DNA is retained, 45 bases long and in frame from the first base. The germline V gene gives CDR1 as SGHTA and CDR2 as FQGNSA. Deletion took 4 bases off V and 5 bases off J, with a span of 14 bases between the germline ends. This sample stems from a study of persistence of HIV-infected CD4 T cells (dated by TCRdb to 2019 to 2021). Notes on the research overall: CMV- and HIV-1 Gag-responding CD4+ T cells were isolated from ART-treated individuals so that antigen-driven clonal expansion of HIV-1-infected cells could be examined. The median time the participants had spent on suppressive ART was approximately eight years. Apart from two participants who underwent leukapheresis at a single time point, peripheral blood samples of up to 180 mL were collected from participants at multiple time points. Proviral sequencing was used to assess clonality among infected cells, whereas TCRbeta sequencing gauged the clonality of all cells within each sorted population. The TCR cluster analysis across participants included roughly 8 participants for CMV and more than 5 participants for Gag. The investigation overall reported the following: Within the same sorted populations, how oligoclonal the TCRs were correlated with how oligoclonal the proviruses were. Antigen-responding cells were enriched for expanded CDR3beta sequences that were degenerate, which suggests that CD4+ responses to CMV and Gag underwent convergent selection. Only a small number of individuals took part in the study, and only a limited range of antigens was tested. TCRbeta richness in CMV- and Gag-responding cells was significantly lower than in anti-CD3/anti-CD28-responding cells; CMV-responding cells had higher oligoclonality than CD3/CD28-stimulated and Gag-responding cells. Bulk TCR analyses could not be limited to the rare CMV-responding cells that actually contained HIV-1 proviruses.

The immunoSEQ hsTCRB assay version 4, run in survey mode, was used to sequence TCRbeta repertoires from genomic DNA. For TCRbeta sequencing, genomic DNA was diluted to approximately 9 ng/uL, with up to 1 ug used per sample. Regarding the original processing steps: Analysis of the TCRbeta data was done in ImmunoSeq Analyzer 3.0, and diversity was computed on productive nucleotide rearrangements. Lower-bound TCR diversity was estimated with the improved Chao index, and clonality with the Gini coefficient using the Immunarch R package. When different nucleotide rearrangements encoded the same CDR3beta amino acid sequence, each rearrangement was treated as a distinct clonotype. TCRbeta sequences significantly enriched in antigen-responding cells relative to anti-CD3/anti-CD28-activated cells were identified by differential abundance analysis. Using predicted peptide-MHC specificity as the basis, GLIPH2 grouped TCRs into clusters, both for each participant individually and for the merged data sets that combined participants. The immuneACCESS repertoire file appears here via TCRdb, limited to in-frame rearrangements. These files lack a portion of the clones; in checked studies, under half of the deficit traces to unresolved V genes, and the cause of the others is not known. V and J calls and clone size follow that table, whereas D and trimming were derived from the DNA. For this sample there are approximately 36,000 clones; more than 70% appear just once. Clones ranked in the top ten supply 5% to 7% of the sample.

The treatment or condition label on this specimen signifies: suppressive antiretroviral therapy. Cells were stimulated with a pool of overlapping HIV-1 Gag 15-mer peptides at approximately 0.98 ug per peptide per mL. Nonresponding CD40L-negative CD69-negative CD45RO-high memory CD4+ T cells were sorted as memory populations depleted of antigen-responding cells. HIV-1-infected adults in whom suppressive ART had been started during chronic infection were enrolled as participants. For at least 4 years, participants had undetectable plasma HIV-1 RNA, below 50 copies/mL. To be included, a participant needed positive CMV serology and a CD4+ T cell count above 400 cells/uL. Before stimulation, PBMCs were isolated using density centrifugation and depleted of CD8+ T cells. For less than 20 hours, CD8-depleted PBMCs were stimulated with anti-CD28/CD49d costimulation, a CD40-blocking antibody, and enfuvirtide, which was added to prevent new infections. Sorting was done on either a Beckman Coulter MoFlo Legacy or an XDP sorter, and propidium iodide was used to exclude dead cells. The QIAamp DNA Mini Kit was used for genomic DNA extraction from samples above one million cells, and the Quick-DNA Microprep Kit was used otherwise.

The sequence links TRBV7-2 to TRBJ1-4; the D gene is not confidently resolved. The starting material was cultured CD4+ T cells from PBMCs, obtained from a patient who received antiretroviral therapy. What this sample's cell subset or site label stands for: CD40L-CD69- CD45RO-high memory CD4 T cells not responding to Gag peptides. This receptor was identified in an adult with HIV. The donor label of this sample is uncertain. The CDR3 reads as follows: CASSSQRNPNEKLFF. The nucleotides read TGTGCCAGCAGCTCGCAACGGAACCCGAATGAAAAACTGTTTTTT.